A few counts support the clone carrying this T cell receptor beta chain. This sample stems from a study of beta chain features in type 1 diabetes. Sorted CD4+ subsets: naive, central memory, regulatory, stem cell-like memory (CD45RO/CCR7/CD25/CD127/CD95/CD27 panel). Trimming took 4 bases from V and 2 from J, leaving 10 bases between them. The CDR3 is 14 residues long. The germline CDR1 and CDR2 sequences are LNHDA and SQIVND (reference sequence). Isolated RNA was reverse transcribed in full, so expressed TCRB transcripts were sequenced. Assay used: immunoSEQ multiplex PCR; TCRdb lists only in-frame clones, some missing. The data show over 700,000 clones, with about a sixth seen just once and about 0.025% held by the top ten.

The chain has TRBV19 and TRBJ2-3; no clear D. Sequencing input: naive CD4+ T cells from blood. This receptor was obtained from a woman under 30 in good health. In DNA, the CDR3 is TGTGCCAGTAGTAACCACCTTTCCACAGATACGCAGTATTTT. Translated: CASSNHLSTDTQYF.